Here is one T cell receptor (beta chain) with its context. Germline V gene lookup returns CDR1 MNHEY and CDR2 SVGEGT. The CDR3 covers 15 residues. Trimming removed 2 bases at V and 0 bases at J, with 8 bases between. These data belong to a study of control samples from healthy donors and cancer patients. This table comes from immunoSEQ multiplex PCR, and its TCRdb copy is limited to in-frame clones, with some not included. Of tens of thousands of clones listed, around nine tenths are singletons. The chain has TRBV6-2 or TRBV6-3 and TRBJ2-1; D ambiguous. The source material was PBMCs. This receptor was obtained from a man aged 55 to 69 with colorectal cancer. The CDR3 loop reads CASSYLELSYNEQFF. DNA for the CDR3: TGTGCCAGCAGTTACCTCGAGCTCTCCTACAATGAGCAGTTCTTC.